A single count supports the clone carrying this TCR beta chain. The antigen is unknown. This sample was included in a study of T cells after yellow fever vaccination. Study-wide background: Each low-cell-number fraction was prepared by means of SMART-Seq v4 Ultra Low Input.

Study findings and constraints: Peaking on day 5 versus 15, the secondary response was faster but weaker. Subsequent booster samples again held most clones from primary vaccination (96% CD4, 85% to 90% CD8).

The CDR3 is made up of 14 amino acids. V was cut by 6 bases and J by 5 bases, with 19 bases left in between. Germline loops: CDR1 DFQATT, CDR2 SNEGSKA (reference sequence). The authors made TCR cDNA by 5'RACE template switching, adding a universal primer site and UMIs. A single record per CDR3 protein comes from TCRdb applying MiXCR to the 5' RACE reads. The sample holds hundreds of thousands of distinct CDR3 sequences, roughly 22% seen once. J is TRBJ1-1 and V is TRBV20-1; D not resolved. Sequenced material: PBMCs, taken approximately 22 days after the first yellow fever vaccination. This clonotype was sampled from a man younger than 35 who received the YFV17D yellow fever vaccine. The CDR3 loop reads CSAQTGFGGTEAFF. The CDR3 DNA follows: TGCAGTGCCCAGACCGGTTTTGGTGGGACTGAAGCTTTCTTT.